The 20 T cell receptor beta chains reported below all come from one sample, sequenced in a study of identical twins. TCRdb reanalysed the 5' RACE reads using MiXCR and keeps one entry per CDR3 protein. The sample holds 1.5 million to 2 million distinct CDR3 sequences, roughly 35% seen once. The sample consisted of cord blood. These TCRs come from a newborn girl in good health.

CDR3 loop: CASSLVGVREQFF. The CDR3 DNA is TGCGCCAGCAGCTTGGTGGGGGTTCGCGAGCAGTTCTTC. The V call is TRBV5-1, the J call TRBJ2-1, with D possibly being TRBD1 or TRBD2 (5 bases each). V was pared by 0 bases and J by 10 bases, with 11 bases between. Germline-derived CDR1 and CDR2 are SGHRS and YFSETQ. CDR3 size: 13 residues. Looking up the rest from reference TRBV5-1 and TRBJ2-1 gives the full variable domain: KAGVTQTPRYLIKTRGQQVTLSCSPISGHRSVSWYQQTPGQGLQFLFEYFSETQRNKGNFPGRFSGRQFSNSRSEMNVSTLELGDSALYLCASSLVGVREQFFGPGTRLTVL.

Points on this clonotype: One base away lies a much larger clone, so this may be a sequencing read error. The chain joins TRBV6-5 to TRBJ1-6, with D tentatively TRBD1 (5 bases). The CDR3 sequence is 12 residues long. The germline V gene has CDR1 MNHEY and CDR2 SVGAGI. Between the trimmed V and J ends, which lost 4 bases and 9 bases, there was a span of 7 bases. This CDR3 reads CASSWGISPLHF. CDR3 nucleotides: TGTGCCAGCAGTTGGGGCATTTCACCCCTCCACTTT.

This chain uses TRBV2 with TRBJ2-1; D call uncertain. The V and J ends lost 6 bases and 9 bases respectively, with 12 bases between them. This CDR3 spans 12 amino acids. The germline gives CDR1 SNHLY, CDR2 FYNNEI. CDR3 region: CASSATESEQFF. In DNA, the CDR3 is TGTGCCAGCAGCGCGACTGAGAGTGAGCAGTTCTTC.

At least ten counts were recorded for this clonotype. CDR3 protein: CAISEVAPSYEQYF. CDR3 in DNA: TGTGCCATCAGTGAGGTGGCTCCCTCCTACGAGCAGTACTTC. The genes are TRBV10-3 and TRBJ2-7; D is uncertain. The V and J ends lost 2 bases and 0 bases respectively, with 8 bases between them. The CDR3 length is 14 residues. The germline CDR1 and CDR2 sequences are ENHRY and SYGVKD.

This chain joins TRBV7-2 and TRBJ1-2, with D possibly being TRBD1 (5 bases). Germline CDR1 is SGHTA and CDR2 is FQGNSA. The CDR3 consists of 15 residues. V lost 1 base to trimming and J lost 4 bases, with 13 bases between them. The CDR3 loop is CASSLVGGEVYGYTF. CDR3 DNA: TGTGCCAGCAGCTTAGTGGGGGGAGAGGTCTATGGCTACACCTTC.

The CDR3 sequence is CASSYPGMPPTDTQYF. CDR3 nucleotide sequence: TGTGCCAGCAGTTACCCGGGAATGCCCCCCACAGATACGCAGTATTTT. The chain combines TRBV6-5 with TRBJ2-3; D might be TRBD2 (5 bases). Trimming removed 2 bases from V and 2 bases from J, with 14 bases in between. Germline CDR1 MNHEY, CDR2 SVGAGI. The CDR3 runs 16 residues.

A note on this clonotype: Its ends do not fully match the called genes, so a read error is possible. V and J are TRBV12-3 or TRBV12-4 and TRBJ2-3, with 13 bases fitting TRBD2. CDR3 size: 15 residues. The CDR3 reads CASRRLAGGGDAQYF. The CDR3 nucleotides read TGTGCCAGCAGAAGACTAGCGGGAGGAGGAGATGCGCAGTATTTT.

Ten or more counts support this clonotype. V gene TRBV20-1 combines with J gene TRBJ2-7; 7 nucleotides agree with TRBD1. The CDR3 runs to 13 residues. V was clipped by 4 bases and J by 0 bases; unmatched bases: 3. Germline V gives CDR1 DFQATT, CDR2 SNEGSKA (reference sequence). The CDR3 coding sequence is TGCAGTGCTAACCGGGACAGCTCCTACGAGCAGTACTTC. Translating it yields CSANRDSSYEQYF.

This clonotype was counted only a few times. The rearrangement joins TRBV3-1 to TRBJ2-5; D is perhaps TRBD2 (6 bases). Trimming took off 0 bases at V and 0 bases at J, with 17 bases between the two ends. The CDR3 extends over 18 amino acids. Per the germline V gene, CDR1 is LGHDT and CDR2 is YNNKEL (reference sequence). The CDR3 spells CASSQDARGYLYQETQYF. CDR3 nucleotides: TGTGCCAGCAGCCAAGATGCGCGGGGCTACCTATACCAAGAGACCCAGTACTTC.

This clonotype was found a few times. The chain couples TRBV7-9 to TRBJ2-7; D may correspond to TRBD1 or TRBD2 (5 bases each). In germline, CDR1 is SEHNR, CDR2 FQNEAQ (reference sequence). V gave up 5 bases and J gave up 9 bases, with 20 bases separating them. The CDR3 has 14 amino acids. The CDR3 DNA is TGTGCCAGCAGCATAAGATCAGGGAGCTCGGGGCAGTACTTC. This encodes CASSIRSGSSGQYF.

This clonotype was detected only a few times. The CDR3 reads CSAPDSLSSYEQYF. As DNA, the CDR3 is TGCAGTGCTCCCGACAGTCTGAGCTCCTACGAGCAGTACTTC. J is TRBJ2-7 and V is TRBV20-1, with D possibly matching TRBD1 (5 bases). Germline V lookup: CDR1 DFQATT, CDR2 SNEGSKA (reference sequence). V lost 5 bases and J lost 0, with 14 bases in between. The CDR3 is 14 amino acids.

This clonotype came up a few times. The chain employs TRBV12-5 and TRBJ2-1; TRBD1 agrees at 9 bases. Trimming took 4 bases from V and 6 from J; bases not matched to a gene: 1. This CDR3 comprises 13 residues. The V gene's germline CDR1 is LGHNT and CDR2 FRNRAP. The CDR3 sequence: CASGSGQGNEQFF. CDR3 coding DNA: TGTGCTAGTGGTTCGGGACAGGGCAATGAGCAGTTCTTC.

This clonotype has only a few counts. The chain employs TRBV20-1 and TRBJ2-1, with 13 bases that match TRBD2. This CDR3 region has 17 residues. CDR1 and CDR2 (germline): DFQATT, SNEGSKA (reference sequence). The CDR3 coding sequence is TGCAGCCCCTGGACTAGCGGGAGCCCTGAGGTGTACAATGAGCAGTTCTTC. Protein: CSPWTSGSPEVYNEQFF.

The V and J genes are TRBV6-5 and TRBJ1-2; 8 bases fit TRBD1. The V and J ends lost 5 bases and 10 bases, in that order; junction bases with no gene match: 9. This CDR3 region has 13 residues. Germline CDR1 MNHEY, CDR2 SVGAGI. This CDR3 reads CASSQPGQAIYTF. The DNA of the CDR3 is TGTGCCAGCAGTCAACCGGGACAGGCGATCTACACCTTC.

This clonotype was seen a handful of times. This chain uses TRBV7-6 with TRBJ1-2; no firm D call. The germline V gene has CDR1 SGHVS and CDR2 FNYEAQ. Trimming removed 4 bases from V and 2 bases from J, with 8 bases in between. The CDR3 has 13 amino acids. The CDR3 sequence is CASSSKLNYGYTF. The CDR3 DNA follows: TGTGCCAGCAGCTCGAAACTGAACTATGGCTACACCTTC.

The chain combines TRBV11-2 with TRBJ2-3; 7 nucleotides line up with TRBD2. The V gene end was trimmed by 3 bases and the J gene end by 0 bases; junction bases not matched to a gene: 9. CDR3 length equals 17 residues. The V gene's germline CDR1 is SGHAT and CDR2 FQNNGV. The CDR3 DNA reads as TGTGCCAGCAGCTTCTGGGGGGGGGGTTCTAGCACAGATACGCAGTATTTT. Its translation: CASSFWGGGSSTDTQYF.

For this clonotype: A much larger clone lies a single base off, so this may be a read error. V gene TRBV4-1 combines with J gene TRBJ2-5; 7 bases map to TRBD2. The CDR3 extends over 14 amino acids. Germline CDR1 is MGHRA and CDR2 is YSYEKL. V trimming: 2 bases; J trimming: 11 bases; junction bases outside the gene matches: 11. In DNA form, the CDR3 reads TGCGCCAGCAGCCAATCAACTAGCGCCAATGAGCAGTACTTC. This sequence encodes CASSQSTSANEQYF.

The chain uses TRBV4-1 and TRBJ1-2, with TRBD1 matching over 9 bases. The length of the CDR3 is 15 residues. Germline V lookup: CDR1 MGHRA, CDR2 YSYEKL. V trimming: 2 bases; J trimming: 2 bases; junction bases outside the gene matches: 3. CDR3 residues: CASSQLGTGNYGYTF. The CDR3 DNA reads TGCGCCAGCAGCCAATTGGGGACAGGGAACTATGGCTACACCTTC.

In its sample, this clonotype was seen a few times. The chain joins TRBV20-1 to TRBJ2-1; possibly TRBD2 for D (5 bases). The germline V gene encodes CDR1 DFQATT and CDR2 SNEGSKA (reference sequence). Trimming left V 2 bases short and J 2 bases short, with 10 bases between. The CDR3 has 14 amino acids. The chain's CDR3 is CSARPGSPYNEQFF. CDR3 bases: TGCAGTGCTAGACCGGGGAGCCCCTACAATGAGCAGTTCTTC.

This chain uses TRBV6-1 with TRBJ2-3; 7 positions agree with TRBD2. After removal of 3 bases from V and 2 bases from J, the junction contained 14 bases not matched to a gene. Germline V CDR1 and CDR2: MNHNS, SASEGT. The CDR3 is made up of 18 amino acids. The CDR3 here is CASSDDGFPGLLTDTQYF. The CDR3 DNA is TGTGCCAGCAGTGATGACGGCTTCCCGGGACTACTCACAGATACGCAGTATTTT.